This T cell receptor beta chain derives from a study of blood T cell repertoires in COVID-19. Looking at the study overall: In each case, the material was cDNA or gDNA derived from T cells, B-cell-depleted T cells, or PBMCs.

Profiling relied on immunoSEQ multiplex PCR, and the TCRdb table lists in-frame clones only, not all of them. The data contain some 150,000 clones, 65% to 90% of them singletons. V was shortened by 3 bases and J by 5 bases, with 14 bases between the two germline ends. The germline V gene encodes CDR1 MNHEY and CDR2 SVGEGT. This CDR3 region has 15 residues. The chain carries TRBV6-2 or TRBV6-3 and TRBJ1-5; D is ambiguous. The sequenced material came from peripheral blood. The clonotype comes from a woman aged 55-70 years with active or convalescent COVID-19. CDR3 DNA: TGTGCCAGCAGTTATCTGGGTCCCGCGGATCAGCCCCAGCATTTT. Its protein product is CASSYLGPADQPQHF.